The next 5 T cell receptor beta chains were all read from a single sample in a study of blood T cell repertoires in COVID-19. The table came from immunoSEQ multiplex PCR; TCRdb's copy has only in-frame clones and leaves some out. The sample shows roughly 120,000 clones, 87% of them seen only once. Sequencing used peripheral blood. These receptors came from a human donor in a cohort sampled during active COVID-19.

This clone was found a few times. The junction departs from germline at one end; a sequencing error may be responsible. This chain links TRBV3-1 (or the pseudogene TRBV3-2) with TRBJ1-1, with D perhaps TRBD1 (5 bases). From germline, CDR1 is LGHDT and CDR2 YNNKEL (reference sequence). The CDR3 loop spans 14 amino acids. This CDR3 is CASNQDRSDTEAFF. CDR3 nucleotides: TGTGCCAGCAACCAAGACAGATCCGACACTGAAGCTTTCTTT.

The rearrangement links TRBV5-8 to TRBJ1-5, with D perhaps matching TRBD1 (5 bases). The CDR3 contains 15 residues. The ends were cut back, 4 bases at V and 2 bases at J, with 13 bases in the middle. The germline CDR1 and CDR2 sequences are SGHTS and YDEGEE. The CDR3 region has the DNA TGTGCCAGCAGCGCCCGGTGGGGGGGCAATCAGCCCCAGCATTTT. Amino acids: CASSARWGGNQPQHF.

This clone was found once. The chain uses TRBV9 and TRBJ1-3; D remains ambiguous. With 7 bases removed from V and 0 bases from J, the gap between germline ends came to 20 bases. The CDR3 consists of 17 residues. Germline assignment: CDR1 SGDLS and CDR2 YYNGEE. CDR3 DNA: TGTGCCAGCTCGGACGGAGCGGGCAGAAGCTCTGGAAACACCATATATTTT. It is translated as CASSDGAGRSSGNTIYF.

The chain recombines TRBV15 with TRBJ2-3; 12 bases match TRBD2. The CDR3 runs to 17 residues. V was pared by 5 bases and J by 2 bases, with 8 bases of the junction left unmatched. Germline V gene data show CDR1 as LNHNV and CDR2 as YYDKDF (reference sequence). CDR3 nucleotides: TGTGCCACCAGCCTAGCGGGGGGGTACGGGGACACAGATACGCAGTATTTT. Translation gives CATSLAGGYGDTDTQYF.

There are a few counts of this clone. Other DNA sequences from this sample encode an identical CDR3 as well. This rearrangement joins TRBV18 to TRBJ1-2; 7 bases fit TRBD1. CDR1 is KGHSH and CDR2 is LQKENI in the germline V gene. Trimming cost V 3 bases and J 8 bases; bases outside gene matches: 3. The CDR3 covers 12 residues. The CDR3 DNA reads as TGTGCCAGCTCACCCACAGGGGACGGCTACACCTTC. It is translated as CASSPTGDGYTF.